The T cell receptor beta chain under discussion was sequenced for a study of T cell repertoires in cytomegalovirus infection. TCRdb processed the reads anew with MiXCR; each CDR3 protein has one entry. The data hold approximately 590,000 distinct CDR3 sequences, with around two fifths observed a single time. In the case of this clonotype: Antigen specificity is unknown.

The CDR3 is 17 amino acids. Per germline, CDR1 MNHNS and CDR2 SASEGT. Trimming stripped 9 bases from V and 0 bases from J, with 23 bases between. V and J are TRBV6-1 and TRBJ1-2; D ambiguous. The material sequenced was cultured PBMCs, taken from culture after CMV antigen stimulation. This clonotype was obtained from a human donor in good health (CMV status not recorded). Some clones in this sample may be carry-over from other donors' samples. In nucleotides, the CDR3 is TGTGCCAGTAGACTCTGGAACTCCCGTACGGCTAACTATGGCTACACCTTC. Encoded protein: CASRLWNSRTANYGYTF.